This T cell receptor beta chain emerged from a study of tumor-infiltrating lymphocytes in primary liver carcinoma. The trim removed 4 bases at V and 7 bases at J, leaving 9 bases unmatched. Germline-derived CDR1 and CDR2 are SGHNT and YYREEE (reference sequence). The CDR3 runs 16 residues. The investigators made TCR beta cDNA from approximately 500 ng total RNA, using a constant-region primer. ARM-PCR, slightly modified, supplied the TCR beta libraries through three nested multiplex PCR rounds. Forward primers for TRBV1-TRBV30 and a C-beta reverse primer served the first two PCR rounds, at around 9 cycles each. TCRdb itself ran the multiplex PCR reads through MiXCR, one entry per CDR3 protein. Among about 97,000 distinct CDR3 sequences, approximately 70% were seen once, and the ten largest hold 9% to 15%. From about 19-30 mg of unsorted bulk tissue, DNA and RNA were co-extracted together. Enrolled patients were chronically infected with HBV and treatment-naive.

V is TRBV5-4 and J is TRBJ2-1, with 12 bases that match TRBD2. The TCR sequence derives from a woman in her sixties with primary liver carcinoma and hepatitis B virus infection. Sequencing was performed on liver tumor tissue from sampling region 2. Subset described: tumor region T2, inferior pole. The CDR3 loop reads CASSHRLAGEPNEQFF. The DNA of the CDR3 is TGTGCCAGCAGCCACCGACTAGCGGGAGAACCAAATGAGCAGTTCTTC. The full variable domain, completed using reference TRBV5-4 and TRBJ2-1, is ETGVTQSPTHLIKTRGQQVTLRCSSQSGHNTVSWYQQALGQGPQFIFQYYREEENGRGNFPPRFSGLQFPNYSSELNVNALELDDSALYLCASSHRLAGEPNEQFFGPGTRLTVL.